Shown below are 5 T cell receptor beta chains from a single sample sequenced in a study of molecular identifiers for immune sequencing clone quantification. Each CDR3 protein gets one entry after TCRdb re-called the PCR reads with MiXCR. The table has about 60,000 distinct CDR3 sequences, 15% to 20% seen once; the top ten hold roughly 1.5%. The sample was naive CD8+ T cells from blood, with Jurkat cell RNA spiked in. Subset defined: FACS-sorted CD8+CD4-CCR7+CD45RA+ naive T cells. Receptors originate from a human donor in good health. Some libraries in this study had Jurkat cell RNA spiked in.

This clonotype was observed many times. V gene TRBV29-1 combines with J gene TRBJ2-7; TRBD2 agrees at 12 bases. The germline V gene encodes CDR1 SQVTM and CDR2 ANQGSEA. With V trimmed by 7 bases and J by 3 bases, 4 bases remained unmatched. CDR3 size: 13 residues. The CDR3, as DNA: TGCAGCGCCGGACTAGCGGGACACTACGAGCAGTACTTC. It codes for CSAGLAGHYEQYF.

Ten or more counts support this clonotype. The chain has TRBV27 and TRBJ2-2; 11 positions agree with TRBD2. CDR3 size: 15 residues. V lost 6 bases to trimming and J lost 5 bases; unmatched junction nucleotides: 5. CDR1 and CDR2 (germline): MNHEY, SMNVEV (reference sequence). The chain's CDR3 is CASSPGTSGTGELFF. The DNA for the CDR3 is TGTGCCAGCAGCCCCGGGACTAGCGGTACCGGGGAGCTGTTTTTT.

This clonotype came up a few times. One base away lies a much larger clone, so this may be a sequencing read error. The chain recombines TRBV19 with TRBJ1-5; TRBD1 is a possible D gene (6 bases). V lost 6 bases and J lost 4, with 16 bases in between. Germline CDR1 and CDR2: LNHDA and SQIVND (reference sequence). The CDR3 sequence is 15 residues long. The CDR3, as DNA: TGTGCCAGTAGCCCCGGACAGCTGCAAAATCAGCCCCAGCATTTT. It is translated as CASSPGQLQNQPQHF.

This clonotype was counted at least ten times. The J gene is TRBJ2-5, the V gene TRBV10-3; D is unclear. V was trimmed by 6 bases and J by 3 bases, leaving 5 bases between them. The CDR3 has 11 residues. Germline CDR1 reads ENHRY; CDR2 reads SYGVKD. CDR3 residues: CAIRLEETQYF. The CDR3 DNA follows: TGTGCCATCAGGCTAGAAGAGACCCAGTACTTC.

There are many counts of this clonotype. The rearrangement links TRBV7-2 to TRBJ2-2; a possible D gene is TRBD2 (5 bases). The V gene's germline CDR1 is SGHTA and CDR2 FQGNSA. V was pared by 0 bases and J by 5 bases, with 16 bases between. The CDR3 covers 17 residues. The CDR3 coding sequence is TGTGCCAGCAGCTTAGCGCAGACTAAGCGTCGGACCGGGGAGCTGTTTTTT. Translated: CASSLAQTKRRTGELFF.